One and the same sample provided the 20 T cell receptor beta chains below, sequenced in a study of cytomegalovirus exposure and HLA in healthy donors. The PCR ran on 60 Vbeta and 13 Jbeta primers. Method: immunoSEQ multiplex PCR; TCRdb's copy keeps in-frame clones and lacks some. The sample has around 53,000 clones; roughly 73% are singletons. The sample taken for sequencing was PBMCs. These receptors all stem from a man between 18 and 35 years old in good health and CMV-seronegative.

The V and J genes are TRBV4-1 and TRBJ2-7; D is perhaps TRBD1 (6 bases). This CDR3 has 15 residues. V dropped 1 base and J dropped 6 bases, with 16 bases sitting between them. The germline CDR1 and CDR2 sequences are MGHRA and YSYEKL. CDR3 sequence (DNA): TGCGCCAGCAGCCAAGCGACAGGACACCTCTTCGAGCAGTACTTC. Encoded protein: CASSQATGHLFEQYF.

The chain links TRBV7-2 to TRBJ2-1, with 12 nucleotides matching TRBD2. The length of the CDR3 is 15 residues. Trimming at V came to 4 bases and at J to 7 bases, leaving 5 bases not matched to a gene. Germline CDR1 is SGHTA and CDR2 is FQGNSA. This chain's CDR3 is CASSSSGLAGNEQFF. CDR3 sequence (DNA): TGTGCCAGCAGCTCGTCAGGACTAGCGGGGAATGAGCAGTTCTTC. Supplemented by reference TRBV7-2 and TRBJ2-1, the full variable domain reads GAGVSQSPSNKVTEKGKDVELRCDPISGHTALYWYRQSLGQGLEFLIYFQGNSAPDKSGLPSDRFSAERTGGSVSTLTIQRTQQEDSAVYLCASSSSGLAGNEQFFGPGTRLTVL.

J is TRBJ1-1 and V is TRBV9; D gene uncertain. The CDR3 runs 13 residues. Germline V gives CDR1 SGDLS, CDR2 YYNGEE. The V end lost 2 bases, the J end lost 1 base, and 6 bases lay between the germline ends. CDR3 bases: TGTGCCAGCAGCGTGACACCGAACACTGAAGCTTTCTTT. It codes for CASSVTPNTEAFF.

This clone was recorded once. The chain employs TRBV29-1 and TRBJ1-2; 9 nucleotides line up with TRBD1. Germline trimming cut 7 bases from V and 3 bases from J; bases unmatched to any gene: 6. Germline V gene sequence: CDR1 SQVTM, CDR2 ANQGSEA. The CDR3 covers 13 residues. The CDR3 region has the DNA TGCAGCGCCTCCTGGACAGGGGACTATGGCTACACCTTC. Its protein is CSASWTGDYGYTF.

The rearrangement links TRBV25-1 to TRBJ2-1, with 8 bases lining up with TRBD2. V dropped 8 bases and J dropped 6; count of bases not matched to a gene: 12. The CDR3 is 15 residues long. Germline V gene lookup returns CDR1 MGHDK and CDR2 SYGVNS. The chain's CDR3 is CASRESGTRTNEQFF. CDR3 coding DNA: TGTGCCAGCCGAGAATCCGGGACTAGAACCAATGAGCAGTTCTTC.

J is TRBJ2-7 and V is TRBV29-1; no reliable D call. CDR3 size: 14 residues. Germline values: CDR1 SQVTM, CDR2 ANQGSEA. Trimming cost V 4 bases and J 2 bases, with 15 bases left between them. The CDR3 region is CSVASPGGPYEQYF. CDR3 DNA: TGCAGCGTTGCATCCCCAGGTGGGCCCTACGAGCAGTACTTC.

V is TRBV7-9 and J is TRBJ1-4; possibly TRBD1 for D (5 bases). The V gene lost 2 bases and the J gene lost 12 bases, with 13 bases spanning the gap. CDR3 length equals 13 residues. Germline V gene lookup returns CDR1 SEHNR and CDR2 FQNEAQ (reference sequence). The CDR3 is CASSLSAGRELFF. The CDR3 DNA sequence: TGTGCCAGCAGCTTATCGGCAGGGAGGGAACTGTTTTTT.

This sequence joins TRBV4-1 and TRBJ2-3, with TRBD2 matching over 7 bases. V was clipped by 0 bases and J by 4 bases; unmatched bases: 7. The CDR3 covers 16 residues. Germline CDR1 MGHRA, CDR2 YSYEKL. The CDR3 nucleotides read TGCGCCAGCAGCCAAGATAAGGGCGGGAGCGCAGATACGCAGTATTTT. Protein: CASSQDKGGSADTQYF.

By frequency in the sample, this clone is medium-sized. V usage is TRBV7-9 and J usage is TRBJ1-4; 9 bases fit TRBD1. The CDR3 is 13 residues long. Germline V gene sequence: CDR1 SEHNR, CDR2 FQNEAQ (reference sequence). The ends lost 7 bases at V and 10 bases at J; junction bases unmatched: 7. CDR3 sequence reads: CASTPGQGGKLFF. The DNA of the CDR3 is TGTGCCAGCACCCCGGGACAGGGCGGAAAACTGTTTTTT.

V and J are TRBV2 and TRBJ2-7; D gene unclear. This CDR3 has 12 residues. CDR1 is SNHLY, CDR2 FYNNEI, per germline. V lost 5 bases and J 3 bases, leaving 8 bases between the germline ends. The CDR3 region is CASSYYGYEQYF. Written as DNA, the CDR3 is TGTGCCAGCAGTTATTACGGCTACGAGCAGTACTTC.

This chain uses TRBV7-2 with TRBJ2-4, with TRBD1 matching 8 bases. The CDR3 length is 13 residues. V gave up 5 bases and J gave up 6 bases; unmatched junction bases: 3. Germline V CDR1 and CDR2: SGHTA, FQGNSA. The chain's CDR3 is CASSVQGGNIQYF. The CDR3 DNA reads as TGTGCCAGCAGCGTACAGGGGGGAAACATTCAGTACTTC.

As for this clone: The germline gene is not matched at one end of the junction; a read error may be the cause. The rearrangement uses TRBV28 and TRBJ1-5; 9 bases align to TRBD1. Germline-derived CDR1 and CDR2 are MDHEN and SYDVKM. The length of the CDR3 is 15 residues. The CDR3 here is CASSLWTGGNPPQHF. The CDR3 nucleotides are TGTGCCAGCAGTTTATGGACAGGGGGGAATCCGCCCCAGCATTTT.

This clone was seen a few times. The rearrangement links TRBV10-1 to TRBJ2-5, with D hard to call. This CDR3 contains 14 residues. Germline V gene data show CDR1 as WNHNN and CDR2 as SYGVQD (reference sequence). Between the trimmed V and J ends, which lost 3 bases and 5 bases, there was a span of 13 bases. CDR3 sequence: CASSDGLEVETQYF. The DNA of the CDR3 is TGCGCCAGCAGTGATGGCCTAGAGGTGGAGACCCAGTACTTC.

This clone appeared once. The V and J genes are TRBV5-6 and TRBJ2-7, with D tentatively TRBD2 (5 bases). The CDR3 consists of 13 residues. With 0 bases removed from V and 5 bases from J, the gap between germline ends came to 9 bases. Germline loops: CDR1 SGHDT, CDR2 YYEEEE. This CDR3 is CASSLGGRDEQYF. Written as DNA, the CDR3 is TGTGCCAGCAGCTTGGGAGGGCGGGACGAGCAGTACTTC. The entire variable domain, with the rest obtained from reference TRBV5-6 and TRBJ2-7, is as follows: DAGVTQSPTHLIKTRGQQVTLRCSPKSGHDTVSWYQQALGQGPQFIFQYYEEEERQRGNFPDRFSGHQFPNYSSELNVNALLLGDSALYLCASSLGGRDEQYFGPGTRLTVT.

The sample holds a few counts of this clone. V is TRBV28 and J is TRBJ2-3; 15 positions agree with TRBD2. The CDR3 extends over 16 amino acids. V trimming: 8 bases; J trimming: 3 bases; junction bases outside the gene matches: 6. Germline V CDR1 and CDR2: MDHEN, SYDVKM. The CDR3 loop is CASEPGTSGRTDTQYF. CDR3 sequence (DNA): TGTGCCAGCGAACCCGGGACTAGCGGGAGGACAGATACGCAGTATTTT. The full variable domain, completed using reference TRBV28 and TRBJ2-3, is DVKVTQSSRYLVKRTGEKVFLECVQDMDHENMFWYRQDPGLGLRLIYFSYDVKMKEKGDIPEGYSVSREKKERFSLILESASTNQTSMYLCASEPGTSGRTDTQYFGPGTRLTVL.

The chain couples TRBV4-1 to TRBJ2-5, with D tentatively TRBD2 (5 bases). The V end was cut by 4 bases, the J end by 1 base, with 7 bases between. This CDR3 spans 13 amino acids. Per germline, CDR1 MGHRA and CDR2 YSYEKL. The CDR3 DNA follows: TGCGCCAGCAGCCGAGCGGTCCAAGAGACCCAGTACTTC. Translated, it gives CASSRAVQETQYF.

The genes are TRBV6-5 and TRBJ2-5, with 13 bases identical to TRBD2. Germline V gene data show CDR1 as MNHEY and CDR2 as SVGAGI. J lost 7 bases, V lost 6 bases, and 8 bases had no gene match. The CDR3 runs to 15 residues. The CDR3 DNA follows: TGTGCCAGCAGATCACTAGCGGGAGGGCCGGGGACCCAGTACTTC. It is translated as CASRSLAGGPGTQYF.

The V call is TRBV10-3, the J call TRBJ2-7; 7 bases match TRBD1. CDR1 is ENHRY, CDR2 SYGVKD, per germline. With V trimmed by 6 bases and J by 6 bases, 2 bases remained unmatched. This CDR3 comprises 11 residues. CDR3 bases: TGTGCCATCAGGTACAGGGGCGAGCAGTACTTC. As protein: CAIRYRGEQYF.

The CDR3 sequence is CAWSSAQGRYETQYF. CDR3 nucleotide sequence: TGTGCCTGGAGTTCCGCACAGGGTCGATACGAGACCCAGTACTTC. This rearrangement joins TRBV30 to TRBJ2-5, with D possibly matching TRBD1 (6 bases). This CDR3 has 15 amino acids. Per germline, CDR1 GTSNPN and CDR2 SVGIG (reference sequence). V was trimmed by 2 bases and J by 5 bases, leaving 18 bases between them.

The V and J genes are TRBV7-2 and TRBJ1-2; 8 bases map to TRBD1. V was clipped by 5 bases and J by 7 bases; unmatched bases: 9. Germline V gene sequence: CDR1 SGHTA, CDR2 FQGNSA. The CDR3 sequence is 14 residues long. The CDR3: CASSPQTGGGGYTF. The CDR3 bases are TGTGCCAGCAGCCCCCAAACAGGGGGAGGTGGCTACACCTTC. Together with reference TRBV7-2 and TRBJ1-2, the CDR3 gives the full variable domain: GAGVSQSPSNKVTEKGKDVELRCDPISGHTALYWYRQSLGQGLEFLIYFQGNSAPDKSGLPSDRFSAERTGGSVSTLTIQRTQQEDSAVYLCASSPQTGGGGYTFGSGTRLTVV.